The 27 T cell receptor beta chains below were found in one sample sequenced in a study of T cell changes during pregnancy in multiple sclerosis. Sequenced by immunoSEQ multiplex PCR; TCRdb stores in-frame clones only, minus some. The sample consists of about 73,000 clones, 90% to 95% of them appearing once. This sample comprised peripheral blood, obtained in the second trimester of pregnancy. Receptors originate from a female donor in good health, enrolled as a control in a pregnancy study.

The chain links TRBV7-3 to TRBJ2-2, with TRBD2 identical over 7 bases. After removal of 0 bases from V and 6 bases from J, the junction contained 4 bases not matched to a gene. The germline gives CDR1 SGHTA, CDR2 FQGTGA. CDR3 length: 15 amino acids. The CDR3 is CASSLTGTTPGELFF. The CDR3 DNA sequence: TGTGCCAGCAGCTTAACCGGGACTACCCCCGGGGAGCTGTTTTTT.

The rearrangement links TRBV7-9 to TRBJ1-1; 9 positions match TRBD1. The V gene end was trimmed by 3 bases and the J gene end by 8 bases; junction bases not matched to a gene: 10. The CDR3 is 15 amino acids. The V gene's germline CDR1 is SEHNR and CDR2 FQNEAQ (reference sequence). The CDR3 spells CASSLGFDRGREAFF. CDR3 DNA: TGTGCCAGCAGCTTGGGTTTCGACAGGGGGAGAGAAGCTTTCTTT. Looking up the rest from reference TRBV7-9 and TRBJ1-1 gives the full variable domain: DTGVSQNPRHKITKRGQNVTFRCDPISEHNRLYWYRQTLGQGPEFLTYFQNEAQLEKSRLLSDRFSAERPKGSFSTLEIQRTEQGDSAMYLCASSLGFDRGREAFFGQGTRLTVV.

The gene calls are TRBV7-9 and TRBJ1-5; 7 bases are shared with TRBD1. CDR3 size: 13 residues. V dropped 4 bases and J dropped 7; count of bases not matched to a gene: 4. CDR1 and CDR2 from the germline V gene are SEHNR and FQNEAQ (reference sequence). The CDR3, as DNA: TGTGCCAGCAGCTCGGGACAGCGGCAGCCCCAGCATTTT. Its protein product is CASSSGQRQPQHF.

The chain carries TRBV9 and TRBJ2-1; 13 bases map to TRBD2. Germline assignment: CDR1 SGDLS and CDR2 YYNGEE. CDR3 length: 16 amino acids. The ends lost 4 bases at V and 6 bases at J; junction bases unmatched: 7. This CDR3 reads CASSPTGTSGVNEQFF. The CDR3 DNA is TGTGCCAGCAGCCCCACCGGGACTAGCGGGGTCAATGAGCAGTTCTTC.

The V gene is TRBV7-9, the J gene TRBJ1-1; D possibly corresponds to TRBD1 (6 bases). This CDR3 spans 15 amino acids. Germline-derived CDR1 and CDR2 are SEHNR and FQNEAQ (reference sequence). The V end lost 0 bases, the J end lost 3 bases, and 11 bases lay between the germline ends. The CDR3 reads CASSLAGQGYTEAFF. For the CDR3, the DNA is TGTGCCAGCAGCTTAGCAGGGCAGGGGTACACTGAAGCTTTCTTT.

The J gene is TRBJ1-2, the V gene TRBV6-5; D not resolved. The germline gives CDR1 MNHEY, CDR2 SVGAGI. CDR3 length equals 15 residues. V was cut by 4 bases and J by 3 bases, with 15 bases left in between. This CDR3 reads CASSWASSSDYGYTF. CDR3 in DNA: TGTGCCAGCAGTTGGGCCAGCTCGTCCGACTATGGCTACACCTTC.

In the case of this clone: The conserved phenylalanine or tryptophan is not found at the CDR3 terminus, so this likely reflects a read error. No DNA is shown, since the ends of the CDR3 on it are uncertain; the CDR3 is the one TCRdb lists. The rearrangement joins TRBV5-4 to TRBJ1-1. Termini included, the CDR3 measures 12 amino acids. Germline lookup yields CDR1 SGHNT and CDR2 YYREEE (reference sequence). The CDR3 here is CASSGLDGESRV.

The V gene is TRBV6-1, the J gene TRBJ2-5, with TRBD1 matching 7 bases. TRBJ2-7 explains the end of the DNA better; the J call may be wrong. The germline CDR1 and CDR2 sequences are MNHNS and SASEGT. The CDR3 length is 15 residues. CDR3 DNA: TGTGCCAGCAGCTCGGAATGGGGGACAGAATACGAGCAGTACTTC. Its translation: CASSSEWGTEYEQYF.

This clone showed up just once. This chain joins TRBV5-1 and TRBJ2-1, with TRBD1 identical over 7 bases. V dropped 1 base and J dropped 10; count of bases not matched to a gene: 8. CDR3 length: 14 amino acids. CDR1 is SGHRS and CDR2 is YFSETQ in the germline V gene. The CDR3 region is CASSLIRGPEEQFF. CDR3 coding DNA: TGCGCCAGCAGCTTGATAAGGGGGCCGGAGGAGCAGTTCTTC.

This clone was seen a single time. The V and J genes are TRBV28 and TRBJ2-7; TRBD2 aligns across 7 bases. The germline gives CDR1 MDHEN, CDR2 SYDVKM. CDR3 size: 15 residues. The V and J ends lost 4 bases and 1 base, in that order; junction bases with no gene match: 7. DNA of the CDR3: TGTGCCAGCAGTTCGTCATGGGGGGGGTCCTACGAGCAGTACTTC. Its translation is CASSSSWGGSYEQYF. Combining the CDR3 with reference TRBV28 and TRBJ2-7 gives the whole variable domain DVKVTQSSRYLVKRTGEKVFLECVQDMDHENMFWYRQDPGLGLRLIYFSYDVKMKEKGDIPEGYSVSREKKERFSLILESASTNQTSMYLCASSSSWGGSYEQYFGPGTRLTVT.

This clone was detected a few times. CDR3 loop: CASTPRDTNYGYTF. The CDR3 bases are TGCGCCAGCACCCCCCGAGATACTAACTATGGCTACACCTTC. The chain recombines TRBV5-1 with TRBJ1-2; the D is unclear. The germline V gene encodes CDR1 SGHRS and CDR2 YFSETQ. CDR3 length: 14 amino acids. V was shortened by 6 bases and J by 0 bases, with 12 bases between the two germline ends.

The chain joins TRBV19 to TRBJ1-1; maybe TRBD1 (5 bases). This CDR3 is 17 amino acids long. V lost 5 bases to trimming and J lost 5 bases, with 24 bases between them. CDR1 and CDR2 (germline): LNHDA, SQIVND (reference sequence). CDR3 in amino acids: CASSPRGAGRSGTEAFF. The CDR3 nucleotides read TGTGCCAGTAGTCCAAGGGGTGCGGGGAGGTCGGGGACTGAAGCTTTCTTT.

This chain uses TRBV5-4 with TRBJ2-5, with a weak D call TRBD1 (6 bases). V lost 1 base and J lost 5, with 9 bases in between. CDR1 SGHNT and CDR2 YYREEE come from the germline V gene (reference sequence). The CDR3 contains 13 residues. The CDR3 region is CASSLTGSETQYF. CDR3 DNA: TGTGCCAGCAGCTTGACAGGGTCGGAGACCCAGTACTTC.

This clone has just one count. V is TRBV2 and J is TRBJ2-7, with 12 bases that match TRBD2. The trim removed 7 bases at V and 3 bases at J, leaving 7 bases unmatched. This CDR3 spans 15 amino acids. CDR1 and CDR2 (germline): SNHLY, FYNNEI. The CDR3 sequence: CASTSSGGGSYEQYF. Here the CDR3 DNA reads TGTGCCAGCACCTCTAGCGGGGGGGGGAGCTACGAGCAGTACTTC.

The CDR3 spells CASSSFGQQETQYF. For the CDR3, the DNA is TGTGCCAGCAGCTCTTTTGGACAGCAAGAGACCCAGTACTTC. The V call is TRBV7-9, the J call TRBJ2-5, with D possibly being TRBD1 (6 bases). Germline V gives CDR1 SEHNR, CDR2 FQNEAQ (reference sequence). The V gene lost 4 bases and the J gene lost 2 bases, with 11 bases spanning the gap. The CDR3 extends over 14 amino acids.

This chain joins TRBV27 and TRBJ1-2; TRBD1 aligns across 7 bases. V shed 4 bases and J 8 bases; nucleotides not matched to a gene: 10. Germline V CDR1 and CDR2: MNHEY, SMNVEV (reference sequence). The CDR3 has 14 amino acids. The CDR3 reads CASSSPGGMRGYTF. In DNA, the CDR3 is TGTGCCAGCAGTTCCCCAGGGGGTATGAGGGGCTACACCTTC.

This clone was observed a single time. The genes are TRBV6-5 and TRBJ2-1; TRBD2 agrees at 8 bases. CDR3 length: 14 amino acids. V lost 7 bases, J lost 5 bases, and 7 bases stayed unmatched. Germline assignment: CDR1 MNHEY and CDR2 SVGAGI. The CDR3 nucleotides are TGTGCCAGCACTGAGCGGGGGAGAAACAATGAGCAGTTCTTC. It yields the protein CASTERGRNNEQFF.

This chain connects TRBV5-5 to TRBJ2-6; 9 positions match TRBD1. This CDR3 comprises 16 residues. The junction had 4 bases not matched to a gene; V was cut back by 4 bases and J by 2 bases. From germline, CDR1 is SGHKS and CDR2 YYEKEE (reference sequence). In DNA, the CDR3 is TGTGCCAGCAGCCAGGGACAGGGTGCTGGGGCCAACGTCCTGACTTTC. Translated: CASSQGQGAGANVLTF.

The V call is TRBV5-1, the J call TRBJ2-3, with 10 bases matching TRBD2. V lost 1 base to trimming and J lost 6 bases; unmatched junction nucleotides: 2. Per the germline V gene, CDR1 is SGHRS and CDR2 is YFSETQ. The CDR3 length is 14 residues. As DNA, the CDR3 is TGCGCCAGCAGCTTGAGCGGGGGGGCGGATACGCAGTATTTT. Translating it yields CASSLSGGADTQYF.

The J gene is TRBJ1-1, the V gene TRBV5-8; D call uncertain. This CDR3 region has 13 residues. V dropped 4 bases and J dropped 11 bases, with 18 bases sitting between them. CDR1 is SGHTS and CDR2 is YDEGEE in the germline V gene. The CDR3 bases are TGTGCCAGCAGCCCAAGGCCGGGATTCGGGGCTTTCTTT. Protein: CASSPRPGFGAFF.

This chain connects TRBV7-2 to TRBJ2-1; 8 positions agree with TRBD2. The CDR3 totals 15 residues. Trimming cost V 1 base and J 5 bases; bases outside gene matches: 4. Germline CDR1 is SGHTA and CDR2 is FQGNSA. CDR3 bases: TGTGCCAGCAGCTTAGACGGGGGGGACCACAATGAGCAGTTCTTC. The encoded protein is CASSLDGGDHNEQFF.

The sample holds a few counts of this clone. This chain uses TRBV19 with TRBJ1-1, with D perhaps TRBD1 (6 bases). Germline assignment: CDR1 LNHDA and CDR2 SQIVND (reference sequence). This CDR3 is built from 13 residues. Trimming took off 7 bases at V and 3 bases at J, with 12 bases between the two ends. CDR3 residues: CASKTGWDTEAFF. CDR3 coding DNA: TGTGCCAGTAAAACAGGGTGGGACACTGAAGCTTTCTTT.

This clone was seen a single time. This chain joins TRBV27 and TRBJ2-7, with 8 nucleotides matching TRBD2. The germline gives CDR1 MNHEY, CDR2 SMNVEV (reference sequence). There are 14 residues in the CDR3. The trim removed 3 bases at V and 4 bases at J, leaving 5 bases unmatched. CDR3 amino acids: CASSFGGARYEQYF. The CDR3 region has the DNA TGTGCCAGCAGTTTCGGGGGGGCGCGATACGAGCAGTACTTC.

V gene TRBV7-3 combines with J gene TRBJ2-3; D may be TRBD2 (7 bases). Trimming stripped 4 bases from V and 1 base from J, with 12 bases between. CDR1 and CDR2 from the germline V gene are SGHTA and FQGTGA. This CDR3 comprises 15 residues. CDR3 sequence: CASSWAGARTDTQYF. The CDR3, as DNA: TGTGCCAGCAGCTGGGCGGGGGCTCGCACAGATACGCAGTATTTT.

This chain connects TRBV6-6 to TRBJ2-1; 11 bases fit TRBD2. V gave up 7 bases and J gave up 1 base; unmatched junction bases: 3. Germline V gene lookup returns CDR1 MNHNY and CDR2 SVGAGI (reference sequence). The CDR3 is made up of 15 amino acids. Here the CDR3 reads CASNPSGGSYNEQFF. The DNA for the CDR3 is TGTGCCAGCAATCCTAGCGGGGGGTCCTACAATGAGCAGTTCTTC.

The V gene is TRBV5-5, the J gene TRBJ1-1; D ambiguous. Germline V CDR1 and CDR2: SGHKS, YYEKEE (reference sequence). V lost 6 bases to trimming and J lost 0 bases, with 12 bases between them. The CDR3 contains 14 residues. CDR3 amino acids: CASKGASLNTEAFF. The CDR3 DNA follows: TGTGCCAGCAAGGGAGCCAGCTTGAACACTGAAGCTTTCTTT.

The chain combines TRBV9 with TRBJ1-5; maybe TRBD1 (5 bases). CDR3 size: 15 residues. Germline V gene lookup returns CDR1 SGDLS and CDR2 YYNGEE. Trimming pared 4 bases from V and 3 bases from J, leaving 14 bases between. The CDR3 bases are TGTGCCAGCAGCTCGTTGGGGGGACCCAATCAGCCCCAGCATTTT. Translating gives CASSSLGGPNQPQHF.